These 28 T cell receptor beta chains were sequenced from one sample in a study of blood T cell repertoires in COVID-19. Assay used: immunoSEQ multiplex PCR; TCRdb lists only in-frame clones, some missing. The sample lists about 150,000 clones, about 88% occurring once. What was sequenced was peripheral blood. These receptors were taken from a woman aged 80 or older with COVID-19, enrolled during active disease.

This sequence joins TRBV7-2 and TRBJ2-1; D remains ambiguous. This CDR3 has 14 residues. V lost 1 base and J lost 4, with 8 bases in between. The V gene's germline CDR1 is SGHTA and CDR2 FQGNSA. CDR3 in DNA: TGTGCCAGCAGCTTAGGCCGGAGTTACAATGAGCAGTTCTTC. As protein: CASSLGRSYNEQFF.

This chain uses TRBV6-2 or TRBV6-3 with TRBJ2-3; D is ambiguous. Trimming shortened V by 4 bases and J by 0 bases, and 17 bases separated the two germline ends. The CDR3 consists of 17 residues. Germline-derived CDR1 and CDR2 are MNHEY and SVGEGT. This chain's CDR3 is CASSFPSTITSTDTQYF. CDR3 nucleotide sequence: TGTGCCAGCAGTTTCCCGTCGACAATTACTAGCACAGATACGCAGTATTTT.

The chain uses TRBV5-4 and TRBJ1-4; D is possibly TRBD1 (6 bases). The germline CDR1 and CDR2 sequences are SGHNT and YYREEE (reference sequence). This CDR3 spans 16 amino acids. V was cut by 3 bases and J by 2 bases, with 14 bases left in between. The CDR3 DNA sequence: TGTGCCAGCAGCTGGGGGGGAACAGGGACTAATGAAAAACTGTTTTTT. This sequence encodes CASSWGGTGTNEKLFF.

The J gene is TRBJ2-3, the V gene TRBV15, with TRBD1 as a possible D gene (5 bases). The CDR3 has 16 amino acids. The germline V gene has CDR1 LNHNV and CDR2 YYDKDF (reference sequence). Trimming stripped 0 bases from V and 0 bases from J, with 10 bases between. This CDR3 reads CATSRDRTPSTDTQYF. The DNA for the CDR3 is TGTGCCACCAGCAGAGATCGGACACCTAGCACAGATACGCAGTATTTT.

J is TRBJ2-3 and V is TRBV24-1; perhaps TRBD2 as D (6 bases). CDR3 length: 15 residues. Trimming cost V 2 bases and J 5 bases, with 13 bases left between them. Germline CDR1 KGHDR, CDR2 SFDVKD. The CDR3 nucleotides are TGTGCCACCAGTGATTCATCCGGGAGTGAAGATACGCAGTATTTT. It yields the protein CATSDSSGSEDTQYF.

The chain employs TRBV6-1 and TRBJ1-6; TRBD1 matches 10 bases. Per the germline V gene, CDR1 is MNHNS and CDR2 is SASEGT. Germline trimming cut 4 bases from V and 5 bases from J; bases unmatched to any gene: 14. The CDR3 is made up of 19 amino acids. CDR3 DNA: TGTGCCAGCAGTGCATATCCGCAGGGGACAGGGGCGAATAATTCACCCCTCCACTTT. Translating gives CASSAYPQGTGANNSPLHF.

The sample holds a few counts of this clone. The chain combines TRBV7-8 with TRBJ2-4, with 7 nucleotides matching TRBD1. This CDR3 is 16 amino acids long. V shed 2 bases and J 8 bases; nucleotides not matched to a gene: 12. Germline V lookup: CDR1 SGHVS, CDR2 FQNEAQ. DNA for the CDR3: TGTGCCAGCAGCTTAAGAAACAGGGGCGCAAGAGACATTCAGTACTTC. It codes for CASSLRNRGARDIQYF.

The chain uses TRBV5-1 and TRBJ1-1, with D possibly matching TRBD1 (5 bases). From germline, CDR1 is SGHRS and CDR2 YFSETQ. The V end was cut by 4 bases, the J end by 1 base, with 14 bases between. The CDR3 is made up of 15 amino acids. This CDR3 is CASSVVGQGNTEAFF. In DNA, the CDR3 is TGCGCCAGCAGCGTGGTTGGGCAGGGGAACACTGAAGCTTTCTTT.

In DNA form, the CDR3 reads TGTGCCAGCAGCTCGGACTCTTGGGATAGAAAACTGTTTTTT. Protein sequence: CASSSDSWDRKLFF. V and J are TRBV7-2 and TRBJ1-4; D ambiguous. CDR1 and CDR2 from the germline V gene are SGHTA and FQGNSA. The CDR3 runs 14 residues. The ends were cut back, 4 bases at V and 10 bases at J, with 16 bases in the middle.

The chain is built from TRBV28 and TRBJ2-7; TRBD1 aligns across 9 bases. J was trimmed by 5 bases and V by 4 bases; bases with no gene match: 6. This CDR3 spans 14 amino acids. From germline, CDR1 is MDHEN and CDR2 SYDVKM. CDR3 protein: CASSSGQGPHEQYF. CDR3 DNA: TGTGCCAGCAGTTCCGGACAGGGGCCTCACGAGCAGTACTTC.

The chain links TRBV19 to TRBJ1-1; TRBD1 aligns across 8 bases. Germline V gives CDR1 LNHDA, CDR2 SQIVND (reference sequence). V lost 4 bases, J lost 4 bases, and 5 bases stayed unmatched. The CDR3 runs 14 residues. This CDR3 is CASSRGQGGTEAFF. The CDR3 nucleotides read TGTGCCAGTAGTAGAGGACAGGGCGGCACTGAAGCTTTCTTT.

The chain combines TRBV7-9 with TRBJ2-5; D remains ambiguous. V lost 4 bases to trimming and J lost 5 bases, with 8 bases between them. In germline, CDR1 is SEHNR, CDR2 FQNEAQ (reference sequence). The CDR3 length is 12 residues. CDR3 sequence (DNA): TGTGCCAGCAGCTCTTCCCTTGAGACCCAGTACTTC. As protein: CASSSSLETQYF.

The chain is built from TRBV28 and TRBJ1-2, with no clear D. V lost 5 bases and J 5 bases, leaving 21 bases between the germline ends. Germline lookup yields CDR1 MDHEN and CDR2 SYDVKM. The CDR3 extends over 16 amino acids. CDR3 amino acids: CASSPGRKSEGYGYTF. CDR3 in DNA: TGTGCCAGCAGTCCTGGGAGAAAGTCTGAGGGTTATGGCTACACCTTC.

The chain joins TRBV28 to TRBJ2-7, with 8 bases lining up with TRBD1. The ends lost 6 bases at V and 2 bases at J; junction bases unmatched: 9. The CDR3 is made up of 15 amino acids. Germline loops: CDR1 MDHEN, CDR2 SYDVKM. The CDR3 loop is CASRNPGQATYEQYF. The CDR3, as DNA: TGTGCCAGCAGAAACCCGGGACAGGCTACCTACGAGCAGTACTTC.

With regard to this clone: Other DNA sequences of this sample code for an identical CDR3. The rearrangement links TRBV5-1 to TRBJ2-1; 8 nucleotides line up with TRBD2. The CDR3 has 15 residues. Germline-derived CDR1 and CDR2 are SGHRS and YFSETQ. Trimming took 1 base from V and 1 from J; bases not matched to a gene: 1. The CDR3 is CASSLTSGSYNEQFF. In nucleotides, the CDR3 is TGCGCCAGCAGCTTGACTAGCGGTTCCTACAATGAGCAGTTCTTC.

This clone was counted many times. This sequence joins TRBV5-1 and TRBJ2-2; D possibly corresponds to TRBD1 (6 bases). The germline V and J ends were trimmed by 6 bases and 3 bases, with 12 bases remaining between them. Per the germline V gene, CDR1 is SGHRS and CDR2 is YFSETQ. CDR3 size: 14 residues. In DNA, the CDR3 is TGCGCCAGCAAAGGGGGTTGGGACACCGGGGAGCTGTTTTTT. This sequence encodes CASKGGWDTGELFF.

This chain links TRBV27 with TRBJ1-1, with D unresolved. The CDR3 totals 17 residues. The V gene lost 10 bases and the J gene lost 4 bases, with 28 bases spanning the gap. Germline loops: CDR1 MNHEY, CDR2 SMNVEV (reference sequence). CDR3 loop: CATLRSPGSWSGTEAFF. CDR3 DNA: TGTGCCACCCTCCGGAGCCCCGGGAGTTGGAGTGGCACTGAAGCTTTCTTT.

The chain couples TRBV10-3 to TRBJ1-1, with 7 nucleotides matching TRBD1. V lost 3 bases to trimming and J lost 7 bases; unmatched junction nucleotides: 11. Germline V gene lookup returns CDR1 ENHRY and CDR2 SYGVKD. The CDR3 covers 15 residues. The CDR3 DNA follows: TGTGCCATCAGTGATATGCAGGGGGACTCGGGTGAAGCTTTCTTT. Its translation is CAISDMQGDSGEAFF.

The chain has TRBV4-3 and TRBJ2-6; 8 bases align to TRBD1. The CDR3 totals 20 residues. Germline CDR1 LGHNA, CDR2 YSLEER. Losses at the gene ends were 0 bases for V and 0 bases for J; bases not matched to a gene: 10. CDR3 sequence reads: CASSQEQVAGGLSGANVLTF. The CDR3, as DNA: TGCGCCAGCAGCCAAGAACAGGTGGCAGGGGGCCTCTCTGGGGCCAACGTCCTGACTTTC.

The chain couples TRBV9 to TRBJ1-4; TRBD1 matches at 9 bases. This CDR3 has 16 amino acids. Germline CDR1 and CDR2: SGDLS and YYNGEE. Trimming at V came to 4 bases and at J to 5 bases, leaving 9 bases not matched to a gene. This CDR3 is CASSPYGQGTNEKLFF. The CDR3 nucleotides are TGTGCCAGCAGCCCTTACGGACAGGGGACGAATGAAAAACTGTTTTTT.

CDR3 loop: CASGFSRQGSSYNSPLHF. Written as DNA, the CDR3 is TGTGCTAGTGGTTTCTCCAGACAGGGAAGCTCCTATAATTCACCCCTCCACTTT. This chain links TRBV12-5 with TRBJ1-6, with TRBD1 matching 7 bases. Germline loops: CDR1 LGHNT, CDR2 FRNRAP. This CDR3 contains 18 residues. V was pared by 3 bases and J by 0 bases, with 8 bases of the junction left unmatched.

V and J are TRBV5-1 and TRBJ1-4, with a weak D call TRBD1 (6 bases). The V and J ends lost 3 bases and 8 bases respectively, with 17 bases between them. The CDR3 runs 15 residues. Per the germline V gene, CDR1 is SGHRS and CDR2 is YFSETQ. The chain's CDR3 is CASSSSTGTPEKLFF. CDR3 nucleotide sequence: TGCGCCAGCAGCTCGAGTACCGGGACACCCGAAAAACTGTTTTTT. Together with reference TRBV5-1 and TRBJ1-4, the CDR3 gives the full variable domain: KAGVTQTPRYLIKTRGQQVTLSCSPISGHRSVSWYQQTPGQGLQFLFEYFSETQRNKGNFPGRFSGRQFSNSRSEMNVSTLELGDSALYLCASSSSTGTPEKLFFGSGTQLSVL.

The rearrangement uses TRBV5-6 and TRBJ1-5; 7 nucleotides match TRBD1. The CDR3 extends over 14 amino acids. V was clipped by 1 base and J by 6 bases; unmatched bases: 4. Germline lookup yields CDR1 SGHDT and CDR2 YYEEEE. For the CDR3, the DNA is TGTGCCAGCAGCTTGACAGGGGCGGGTCAGCCCCAGCATTTT. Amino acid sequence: CASSLTGAGQPQHF.

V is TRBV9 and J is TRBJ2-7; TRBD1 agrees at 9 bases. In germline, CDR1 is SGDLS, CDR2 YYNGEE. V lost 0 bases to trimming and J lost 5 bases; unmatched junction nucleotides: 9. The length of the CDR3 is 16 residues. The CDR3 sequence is CASSVELGTGKDEQYF. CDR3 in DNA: TGTGCCAGCAGCGTAGAATTGGGGACAGGGAAGGACGAGCAGTACTTC. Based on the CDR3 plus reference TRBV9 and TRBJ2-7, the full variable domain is DSGVTQTPKHLITATGQRVTLRCSPRSGDLSVYWYQQSLDQGLQFLIQYYNGEERAKGNILERFSAQQFPDLHSELNLSSLELGDSALYFCASSVELGTGKDEQYFGPGTRLTVT.

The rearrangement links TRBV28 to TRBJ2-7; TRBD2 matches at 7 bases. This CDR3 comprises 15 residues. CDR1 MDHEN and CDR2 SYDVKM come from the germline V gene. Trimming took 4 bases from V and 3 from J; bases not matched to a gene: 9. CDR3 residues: CASSSPTSAYYEQYF. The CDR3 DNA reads TGTGCCAGCAGTTCTCCCACTAGCGCGTACTACGAGCAGTACTTC.

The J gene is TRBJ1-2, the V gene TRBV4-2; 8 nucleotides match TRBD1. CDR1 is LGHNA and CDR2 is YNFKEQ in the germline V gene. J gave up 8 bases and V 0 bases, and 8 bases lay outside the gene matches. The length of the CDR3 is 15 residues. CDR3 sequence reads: CASSQDGQGYRGYTF. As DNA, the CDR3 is TGTGCCAGCAGCCAAGATGGACAGGGTTATAGGGGCTACACCTTC.

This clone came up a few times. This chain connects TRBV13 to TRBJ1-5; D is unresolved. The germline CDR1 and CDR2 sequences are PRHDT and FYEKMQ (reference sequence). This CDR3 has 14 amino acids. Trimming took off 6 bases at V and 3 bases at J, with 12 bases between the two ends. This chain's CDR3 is CASRPHGSNQPQHF. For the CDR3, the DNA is TGTGCCAGCAGACCACATGGCTCCAATCAGCCCCAGCATTTT.

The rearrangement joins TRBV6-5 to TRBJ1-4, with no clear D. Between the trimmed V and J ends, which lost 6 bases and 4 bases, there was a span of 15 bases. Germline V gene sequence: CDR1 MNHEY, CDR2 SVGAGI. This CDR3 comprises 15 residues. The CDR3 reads CASRIHGILNEKLFF. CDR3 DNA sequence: TGTGCCAGCAGAATCCACGGGATACTTAATGAAAAACTGTTTTTT.